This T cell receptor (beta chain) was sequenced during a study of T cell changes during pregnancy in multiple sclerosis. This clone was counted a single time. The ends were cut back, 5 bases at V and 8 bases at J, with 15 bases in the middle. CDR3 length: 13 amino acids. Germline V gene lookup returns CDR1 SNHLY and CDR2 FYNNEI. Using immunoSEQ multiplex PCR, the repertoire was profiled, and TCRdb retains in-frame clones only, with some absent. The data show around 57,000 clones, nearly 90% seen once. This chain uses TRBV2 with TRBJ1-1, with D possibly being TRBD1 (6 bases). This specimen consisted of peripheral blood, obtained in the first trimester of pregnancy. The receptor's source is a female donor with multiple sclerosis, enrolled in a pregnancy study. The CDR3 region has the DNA TGTGCCAGCAGTTCCGAGGGGGTAGGGGAAGCTTTCTTT. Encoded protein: CASSSEGVGEAFF.